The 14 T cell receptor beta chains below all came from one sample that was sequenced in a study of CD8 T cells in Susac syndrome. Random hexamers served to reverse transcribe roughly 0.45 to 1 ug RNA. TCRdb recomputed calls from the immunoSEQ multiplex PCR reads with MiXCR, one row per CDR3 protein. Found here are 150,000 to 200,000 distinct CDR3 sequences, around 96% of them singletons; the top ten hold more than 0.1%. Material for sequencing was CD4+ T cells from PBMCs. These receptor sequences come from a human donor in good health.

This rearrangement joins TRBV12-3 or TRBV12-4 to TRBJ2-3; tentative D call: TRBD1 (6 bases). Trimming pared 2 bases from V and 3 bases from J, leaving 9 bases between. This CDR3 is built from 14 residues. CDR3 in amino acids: CASSLRGTTDTQYF. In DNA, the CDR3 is TGTGCCAGCAGTTTAAGGGGGACAACAGATACGCAGTATTTT.

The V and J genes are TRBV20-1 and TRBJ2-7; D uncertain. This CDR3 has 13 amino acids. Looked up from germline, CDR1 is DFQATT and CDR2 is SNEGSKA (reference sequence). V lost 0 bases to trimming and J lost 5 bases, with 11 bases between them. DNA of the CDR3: TGCAGTGCTAGAGATGTAGGGAATAACGAGCAGTACTTC. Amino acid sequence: CSARDVGNNEQYF.

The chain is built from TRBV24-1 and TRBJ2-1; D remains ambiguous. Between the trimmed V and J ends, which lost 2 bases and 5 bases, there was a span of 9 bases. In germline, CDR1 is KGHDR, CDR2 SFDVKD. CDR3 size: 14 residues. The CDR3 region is CATSDYGLNNEQFF. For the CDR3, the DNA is TGTGCCACCAGTGATTACGGTCTTAACAATGAGCAGTTCTTC.

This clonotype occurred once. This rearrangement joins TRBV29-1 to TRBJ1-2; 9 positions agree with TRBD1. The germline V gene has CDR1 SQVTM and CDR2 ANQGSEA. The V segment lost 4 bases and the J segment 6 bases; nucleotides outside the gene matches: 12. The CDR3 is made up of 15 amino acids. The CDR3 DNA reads TGCAGCGTTGGGTATAGGGACAGGGTATCCAATGGCTACACCTTC. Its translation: CSVGYRDRVSNGYTF.

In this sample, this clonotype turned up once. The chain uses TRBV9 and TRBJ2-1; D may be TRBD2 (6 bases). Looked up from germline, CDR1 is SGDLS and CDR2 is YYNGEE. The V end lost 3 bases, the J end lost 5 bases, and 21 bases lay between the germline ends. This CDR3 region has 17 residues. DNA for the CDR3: TGTGCCAGCAGCGGTGTAATTTGGGACTCCCCGAACAATGAGCAGTTCTTC. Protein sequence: CASSGVIWDSPNNEQFF.

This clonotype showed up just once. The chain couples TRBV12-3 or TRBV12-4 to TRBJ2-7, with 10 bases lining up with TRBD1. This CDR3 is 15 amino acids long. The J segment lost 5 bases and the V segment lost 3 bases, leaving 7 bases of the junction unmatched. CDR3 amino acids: CASSFMGQGSHEQYF. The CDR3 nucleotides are TGTGCCAGCAGTTTTATGGGACAGGGGTCCCACGAGCAGTACTTC.

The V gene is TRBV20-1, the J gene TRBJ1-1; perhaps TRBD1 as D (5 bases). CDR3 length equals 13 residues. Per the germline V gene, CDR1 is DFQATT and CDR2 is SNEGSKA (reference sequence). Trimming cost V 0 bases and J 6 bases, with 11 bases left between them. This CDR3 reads CSARDRRGAEAFF. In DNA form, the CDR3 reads TGCAGTGCTAGAGATCGCCGAGGGGCTGAAGCTTTCTTT.

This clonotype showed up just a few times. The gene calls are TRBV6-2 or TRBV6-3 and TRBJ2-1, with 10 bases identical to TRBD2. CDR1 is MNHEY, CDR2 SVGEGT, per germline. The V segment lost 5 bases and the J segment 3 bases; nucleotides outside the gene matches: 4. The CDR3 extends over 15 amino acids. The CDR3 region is CASSPSGRGYNEQFF. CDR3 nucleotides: TGTGCCAGCAGTCCTAGCGGGAGAGGCTACAATGAGCAGTTCTTC.

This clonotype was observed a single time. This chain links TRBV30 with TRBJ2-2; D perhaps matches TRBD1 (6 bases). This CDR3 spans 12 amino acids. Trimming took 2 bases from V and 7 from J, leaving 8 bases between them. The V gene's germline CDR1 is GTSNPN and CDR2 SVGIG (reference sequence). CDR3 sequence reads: CAWSRDIGELFF. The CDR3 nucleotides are TGTGCCTGGAGTCGGGACATCGGGGAGCTGTTTTTT. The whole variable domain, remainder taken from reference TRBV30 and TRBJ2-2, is SQTIHQWPATLVQPVGSPLSLECTVEGTSNPNLYWYRQAAGRGLQLLFYSVGIGQISSEVPQNLSASRPQDRQFILSSKKLLLSDSGFYLCAWSRDIGELFFGEGSRLTVL.

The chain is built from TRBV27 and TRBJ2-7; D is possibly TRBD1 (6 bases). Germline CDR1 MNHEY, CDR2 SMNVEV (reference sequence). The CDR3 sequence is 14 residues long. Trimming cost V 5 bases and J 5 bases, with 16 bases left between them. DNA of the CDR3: TGTGCCAGCAGTGAGTACAGGGTCGGGAACGAGCAGTACTTC. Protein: CASSEYRVGNEQYF.

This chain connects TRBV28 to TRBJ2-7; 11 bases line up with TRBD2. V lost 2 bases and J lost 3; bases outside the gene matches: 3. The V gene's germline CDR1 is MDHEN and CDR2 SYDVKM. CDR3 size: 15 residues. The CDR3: CASSLPGLAVYEQYF. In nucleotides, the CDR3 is TGTGCCAGCAGTTTACCGGGACTAGCGGTCTACGAGCAGTACTTC.

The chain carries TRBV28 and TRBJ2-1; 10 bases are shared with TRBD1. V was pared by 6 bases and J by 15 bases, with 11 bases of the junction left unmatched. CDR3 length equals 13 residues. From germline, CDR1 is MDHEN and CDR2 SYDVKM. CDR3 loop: CASSPDRDRGPFF. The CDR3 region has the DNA TGTGCCAGCAGCCCGGACCGGGACAGGGGACCGTTCTTC.

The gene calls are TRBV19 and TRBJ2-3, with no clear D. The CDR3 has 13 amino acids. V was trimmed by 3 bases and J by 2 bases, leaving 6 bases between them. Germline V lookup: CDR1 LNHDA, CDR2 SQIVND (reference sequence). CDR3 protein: CASSMGHTDTQYF. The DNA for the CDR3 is TGTGCCAGTAGTATGGGCCACACAGATACGCAGTATTTT.

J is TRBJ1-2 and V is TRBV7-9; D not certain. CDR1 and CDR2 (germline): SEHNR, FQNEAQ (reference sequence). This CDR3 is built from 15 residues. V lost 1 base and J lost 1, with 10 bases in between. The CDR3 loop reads CASSLEAGYNYGYTF. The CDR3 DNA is TGTGCCAGCAGCTTAGAGGCAGGTTATAACTATGGCTACACCTTC.